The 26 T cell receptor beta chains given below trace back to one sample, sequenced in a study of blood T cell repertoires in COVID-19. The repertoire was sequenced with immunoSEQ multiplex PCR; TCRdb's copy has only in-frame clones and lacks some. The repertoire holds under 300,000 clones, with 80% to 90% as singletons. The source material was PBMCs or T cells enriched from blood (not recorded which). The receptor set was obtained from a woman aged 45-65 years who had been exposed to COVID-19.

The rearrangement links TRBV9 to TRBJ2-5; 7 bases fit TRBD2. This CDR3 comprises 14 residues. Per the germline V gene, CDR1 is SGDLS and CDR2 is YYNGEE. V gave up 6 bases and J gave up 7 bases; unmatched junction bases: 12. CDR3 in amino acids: CASNQDGGSPTQYF. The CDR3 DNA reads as TGTGCCAGCAACCAGGACGGGGGGTCCCCGACCCAGTACTTC.

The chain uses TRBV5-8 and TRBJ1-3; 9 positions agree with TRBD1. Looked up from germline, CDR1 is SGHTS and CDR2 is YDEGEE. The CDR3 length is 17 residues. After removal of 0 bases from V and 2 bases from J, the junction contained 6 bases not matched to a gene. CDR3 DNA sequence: TGTGCCAGCAGCTTGGAACAGGGGGCATCTGCTGGAAACACCATATATTTT. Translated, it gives CASSLEQGASAGNTIYF. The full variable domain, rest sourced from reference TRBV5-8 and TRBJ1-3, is EAGVTQSPTHLIKTRGQQATLRCSPISGHTSVYWYQQALGLGLQFLLWYDEGEERNRGNFPPRFSGRQFPNYSSELNVNALELEDSALYLCASSLEQGASAGNTIYFGEGSWLTVV.

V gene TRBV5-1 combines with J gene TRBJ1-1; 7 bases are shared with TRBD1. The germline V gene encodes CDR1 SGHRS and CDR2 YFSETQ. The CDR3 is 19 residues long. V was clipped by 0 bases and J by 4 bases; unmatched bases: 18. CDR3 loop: CASSLVAVGGGFRGTEAFF. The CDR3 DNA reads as TGCGCCAGCAGCTTGGTTGCGGTCGGAGGGGGCTTTAGGGGCACTGAAGCTTTCTTT.

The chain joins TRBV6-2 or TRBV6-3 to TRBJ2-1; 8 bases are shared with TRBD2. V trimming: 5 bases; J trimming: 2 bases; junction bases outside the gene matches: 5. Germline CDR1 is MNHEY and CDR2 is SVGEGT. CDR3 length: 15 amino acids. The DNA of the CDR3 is TGTGCCAGCAGTCCCAGCGGGGGAACCTACAATGAGCAGTTCTTC. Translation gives CASSPSGGTYNEQFF.

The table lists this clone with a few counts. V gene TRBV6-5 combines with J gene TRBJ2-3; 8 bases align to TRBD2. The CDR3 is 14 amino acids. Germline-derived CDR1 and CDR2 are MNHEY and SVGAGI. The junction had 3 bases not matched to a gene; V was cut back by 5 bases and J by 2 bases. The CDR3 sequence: CASSRGGFTDTQYF. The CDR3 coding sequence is TGTGCCAGCAGTCGCGGGGGGTTCACAGATACGCAGTATTTT.

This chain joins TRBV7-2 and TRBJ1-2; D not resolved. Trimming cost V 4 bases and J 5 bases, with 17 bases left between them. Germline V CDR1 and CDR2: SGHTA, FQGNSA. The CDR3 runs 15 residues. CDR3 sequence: CASSSPIMGEYGYTF. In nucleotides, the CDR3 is TGTGCCAGCAGCTCCCCAATCATGGGCGAATATGGCTACACCTTC.

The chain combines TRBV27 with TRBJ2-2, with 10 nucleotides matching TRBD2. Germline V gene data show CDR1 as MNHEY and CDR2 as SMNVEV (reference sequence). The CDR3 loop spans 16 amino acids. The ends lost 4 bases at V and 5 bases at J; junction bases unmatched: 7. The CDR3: CASSSSLAGVTGELFF. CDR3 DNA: TGTGCCAGCAGTTCCTCCCTAGCGGGGGTAACCGGGGAGCTGTTTTTT.

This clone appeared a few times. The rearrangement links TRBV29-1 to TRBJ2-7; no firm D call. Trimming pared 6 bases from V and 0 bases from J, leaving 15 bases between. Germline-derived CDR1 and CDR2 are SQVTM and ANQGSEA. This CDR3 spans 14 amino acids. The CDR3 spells CSVLEPGASYEQYF. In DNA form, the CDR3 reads TGCAGCGTCTTGGAACCAGGTGCCTCCTACGAGCAGTACTTC.

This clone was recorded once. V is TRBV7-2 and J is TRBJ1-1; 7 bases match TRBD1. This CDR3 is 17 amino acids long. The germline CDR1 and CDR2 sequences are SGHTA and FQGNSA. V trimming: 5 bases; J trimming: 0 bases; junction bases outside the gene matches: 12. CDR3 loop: CASSHPTGIDVNTEAFF. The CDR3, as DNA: TGTGCCAGCAGCCACCCGACAGGGATCGACGTGAACACTGAAGCTTTCTTT.

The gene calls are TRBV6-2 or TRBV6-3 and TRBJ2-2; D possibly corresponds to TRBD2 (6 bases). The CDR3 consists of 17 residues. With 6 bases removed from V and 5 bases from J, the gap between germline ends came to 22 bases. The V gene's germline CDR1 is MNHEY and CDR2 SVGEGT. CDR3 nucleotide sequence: TGTGCCAGCAGCTCCCTGTCCCTGTTGGGGAGGACCGGGGAGCTGTTTTTT. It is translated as CASSSLSLLGRTGELFF.

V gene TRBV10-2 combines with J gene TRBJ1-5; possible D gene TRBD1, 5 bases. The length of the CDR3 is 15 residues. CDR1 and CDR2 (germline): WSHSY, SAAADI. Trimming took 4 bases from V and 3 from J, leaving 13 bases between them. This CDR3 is CASSAGQGYNQPQHF. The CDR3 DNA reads TGCGCCAGCAGTGCCGGGCAGGGCTACAATCAGCCCCAGCATTTT.

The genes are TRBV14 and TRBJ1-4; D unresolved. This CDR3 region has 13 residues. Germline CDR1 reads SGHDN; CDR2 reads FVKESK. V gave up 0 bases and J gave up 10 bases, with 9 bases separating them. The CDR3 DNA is TGTGCCAGCAGCCAAGATCTAAACGGAAAACTGTTTTTT. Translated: CASSQDLNGKLFF.

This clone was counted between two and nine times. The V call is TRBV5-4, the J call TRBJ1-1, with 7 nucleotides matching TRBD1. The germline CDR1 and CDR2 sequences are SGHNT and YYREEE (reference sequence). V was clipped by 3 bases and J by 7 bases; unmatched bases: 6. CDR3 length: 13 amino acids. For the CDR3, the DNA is TGTGCCAGCAGCTCAGACAGACAGGGTGAAGCTTTCTTT. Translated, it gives CASSSDRQGEAFF.

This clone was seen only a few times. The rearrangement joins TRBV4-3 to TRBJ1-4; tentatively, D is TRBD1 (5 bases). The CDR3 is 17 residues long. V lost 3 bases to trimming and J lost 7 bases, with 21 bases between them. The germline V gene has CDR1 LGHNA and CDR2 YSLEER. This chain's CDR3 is CASSQGGRPTIGEKLFF. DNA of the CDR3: TGCGCCAGCAGCCAGGGGGGACGGCCGACAATTGGTGAAAAACTGTTTTTT.

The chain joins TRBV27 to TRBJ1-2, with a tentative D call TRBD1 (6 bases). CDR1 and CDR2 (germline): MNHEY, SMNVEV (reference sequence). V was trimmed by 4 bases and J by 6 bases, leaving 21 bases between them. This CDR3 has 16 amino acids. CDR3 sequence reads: CASSSPGLTGLHGYTF. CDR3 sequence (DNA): TGTGCCAGCAGTTCGCCCGGTTTAACAGGGTTACATGGCTACACCTTC.

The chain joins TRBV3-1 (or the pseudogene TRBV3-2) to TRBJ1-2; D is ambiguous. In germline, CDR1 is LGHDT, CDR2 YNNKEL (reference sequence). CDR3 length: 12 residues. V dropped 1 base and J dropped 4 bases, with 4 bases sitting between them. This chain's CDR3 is CASSQASYGYTF. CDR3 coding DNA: TGTGCCAGCAGCCAAGCGTCCTATGGCTACACCTTC.

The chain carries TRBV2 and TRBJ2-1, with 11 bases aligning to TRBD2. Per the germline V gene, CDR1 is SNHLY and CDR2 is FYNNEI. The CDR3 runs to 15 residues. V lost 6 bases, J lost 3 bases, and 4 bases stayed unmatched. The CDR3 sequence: CASSATSGGYNEQFF. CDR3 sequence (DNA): TGTGCCAGCAGCGCAACTAGCGGGGGCTACAATGAGCAGTTCTTC.

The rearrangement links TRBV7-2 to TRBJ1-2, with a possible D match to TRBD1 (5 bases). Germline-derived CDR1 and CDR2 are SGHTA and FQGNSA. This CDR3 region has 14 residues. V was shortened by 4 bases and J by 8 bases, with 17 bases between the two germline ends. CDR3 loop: CASSSGAGFGGYTF. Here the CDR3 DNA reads TGTGCCAGCAGCTCCGGAGCAGGGTTCGGAGGCTACACCTTC.

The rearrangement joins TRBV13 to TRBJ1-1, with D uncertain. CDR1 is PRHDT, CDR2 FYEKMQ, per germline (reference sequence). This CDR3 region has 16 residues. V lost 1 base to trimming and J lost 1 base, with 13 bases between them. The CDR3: CASSLDRVAENTEAFF. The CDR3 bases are TGTGCCAGCAGCTTAGACCGAGTGGCGGAGAACACTGAAGCTTTCTTT.

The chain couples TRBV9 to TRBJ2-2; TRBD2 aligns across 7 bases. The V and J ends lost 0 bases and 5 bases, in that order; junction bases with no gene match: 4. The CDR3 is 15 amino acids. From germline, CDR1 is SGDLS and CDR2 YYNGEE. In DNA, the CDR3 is TGTGCCAGCAGCGTAGTTGGGGAGGGAACCGGGGAGCTGTTTTTT. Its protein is CASSVVGEGTGELFF.

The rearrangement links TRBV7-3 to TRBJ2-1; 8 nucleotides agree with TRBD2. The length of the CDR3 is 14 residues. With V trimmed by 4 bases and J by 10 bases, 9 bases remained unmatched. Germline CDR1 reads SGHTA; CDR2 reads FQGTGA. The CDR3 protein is CASSSGLVGDEQFF. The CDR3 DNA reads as TGTGCCAGCAGCTCGGGACTAGTAGGGGACGAGCAGTTCTTC.

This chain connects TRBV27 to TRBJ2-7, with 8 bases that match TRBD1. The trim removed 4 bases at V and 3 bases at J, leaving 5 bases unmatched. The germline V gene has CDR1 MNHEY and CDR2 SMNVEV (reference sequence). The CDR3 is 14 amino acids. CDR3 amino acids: CASSSGQGLYEQYF. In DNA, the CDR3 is TGTGCCAGCAGTTCTGGACAGGGCCTCTACGAGCAGTACTTC.

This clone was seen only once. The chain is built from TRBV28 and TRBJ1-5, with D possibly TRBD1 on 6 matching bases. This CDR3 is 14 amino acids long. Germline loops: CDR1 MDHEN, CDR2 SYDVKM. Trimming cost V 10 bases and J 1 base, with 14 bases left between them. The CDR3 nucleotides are TGTGCCATCACAACAGGGTTCAGCAATCAGCCCCAGCATTTT. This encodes CAITTGFSNQPQHF.

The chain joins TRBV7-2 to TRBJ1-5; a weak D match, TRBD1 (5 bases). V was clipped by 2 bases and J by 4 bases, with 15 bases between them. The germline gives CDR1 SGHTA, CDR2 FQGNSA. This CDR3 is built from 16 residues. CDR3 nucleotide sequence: TGTGCCAGCAGCTTAACAGGAAGGAGCAGTAATCAGCCCCAGCATTTT. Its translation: CASSLTGRSSNQPQHF.

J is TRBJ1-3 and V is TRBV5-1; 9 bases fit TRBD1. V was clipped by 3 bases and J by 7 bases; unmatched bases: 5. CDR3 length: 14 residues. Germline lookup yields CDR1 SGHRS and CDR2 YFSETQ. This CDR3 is CASSSGTGMNTIYF. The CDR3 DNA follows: TGCGCCAGCAGCTCCGGGACAGGGATGAACACCATATATTTT. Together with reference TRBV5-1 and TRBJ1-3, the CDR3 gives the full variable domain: KAGVTQTPRYLIKTRGQQVTLSCSPISGHRSVSWYQQTPGQGLQFLFEYFSETQRNKGNFPGRFSGRQFSNSRSEMNVSTLELGDSALYLCASSSGTGMNTIYFGEGSWLTVV.

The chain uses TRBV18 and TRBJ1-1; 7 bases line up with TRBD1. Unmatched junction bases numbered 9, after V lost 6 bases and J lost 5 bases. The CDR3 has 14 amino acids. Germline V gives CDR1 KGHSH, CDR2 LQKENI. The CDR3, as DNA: TGTGCCAGCTCCCAAGGAGGGGGCGCGACTGAAGCTTTCTTT. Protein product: CASSQGGGATEAFF. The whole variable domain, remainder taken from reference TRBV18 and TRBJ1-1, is NAGVMQNPRHLVRRRGQEARLRCSPMKGHSHVYWYRQLPEEGLKFMVYLQKENIIDESGMPKERFSAEFPKEGPSILRIQQVVRGDSAAYFCASSQGGGATEAFFGQGTRLTVV.